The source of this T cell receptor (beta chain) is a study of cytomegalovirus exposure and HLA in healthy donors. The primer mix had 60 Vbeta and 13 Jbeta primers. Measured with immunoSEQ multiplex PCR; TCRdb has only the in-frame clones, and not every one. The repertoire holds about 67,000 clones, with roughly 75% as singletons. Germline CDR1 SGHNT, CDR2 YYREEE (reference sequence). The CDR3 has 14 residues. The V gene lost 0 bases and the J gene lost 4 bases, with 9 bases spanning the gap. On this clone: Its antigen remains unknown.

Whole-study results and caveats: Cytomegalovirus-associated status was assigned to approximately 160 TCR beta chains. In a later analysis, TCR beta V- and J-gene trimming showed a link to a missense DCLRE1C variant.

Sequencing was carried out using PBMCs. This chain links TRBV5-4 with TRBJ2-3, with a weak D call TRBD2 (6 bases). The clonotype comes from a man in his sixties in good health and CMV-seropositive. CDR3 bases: TGTGCCAGCAGCTTGGCGAGGGAGGCAGATACGCAGTATTTT. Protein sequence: CASSLAREADTQYF.